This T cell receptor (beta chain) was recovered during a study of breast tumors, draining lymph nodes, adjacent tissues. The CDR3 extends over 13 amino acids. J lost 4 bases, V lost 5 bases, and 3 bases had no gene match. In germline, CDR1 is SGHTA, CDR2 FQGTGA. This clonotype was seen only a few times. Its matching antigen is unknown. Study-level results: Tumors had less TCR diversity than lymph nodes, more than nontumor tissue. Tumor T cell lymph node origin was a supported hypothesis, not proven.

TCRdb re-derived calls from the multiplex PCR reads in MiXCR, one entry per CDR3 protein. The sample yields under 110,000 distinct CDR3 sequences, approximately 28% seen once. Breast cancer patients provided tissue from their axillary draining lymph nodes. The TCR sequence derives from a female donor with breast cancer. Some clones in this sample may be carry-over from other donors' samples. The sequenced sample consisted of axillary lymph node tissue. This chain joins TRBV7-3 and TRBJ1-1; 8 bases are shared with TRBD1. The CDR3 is CASSGTGGTEAFF. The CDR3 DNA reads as TGTGCCAGCAGCGGCACAGGGGGCACTGAAGCTTTCTTT.